The 10 T cell receptor beta chains below come from one sample, sequenced in a study of shared clonotypes between healthy human individuals. Only in-frame clones appear in the TCRdb table, and some are missing; sequencing was by immunoSEQ multiplex PCR. The sample lists 750,000 to 1,000,000 clones, 80% to 95% occurring once. CD45RO-negative cells were positively selected for CCR7, leaving out terminally differentiated effector memory CD45RA+ cells. The sequenced material came from naive CD8+ T cells sorted from blood. These receptors all stem from a man aged 25-40 years in good health.

This chain connects TRBV18 to TRBJ2-7, with D hard to call. The CDR3 has 15 residues. V dropped 0 bases and J dropped 0 bases, with 9 bases sitting between them. The germline V gene encodes CDR1 KGHSH and CDR2 LQKENI. Here the CDR3 DNA reads TGTGCCAGCTCACCACCCGGTCCGATCTCCTACGAGCAGTACTTC. It yields the protein CASSPPGPISYEQYF.

The rearrangement uses TRBV9 and TRBJ2-7; 9 nucleotides agree with TRBD2. Germline assignment: CDR1 SGDLS and CDR2 YYNGEE. The CDR3 covers 14 residues. V dropped 3 bases and J dropped 1; count of bases not matched to a gene: 2. The CDR3 DNA reads as TGTGCCAGCAGCGGGCTAGCGGGGTCCTACGAGCAGTACTTC. It codes for CASSGLAGSYEQYF.

The CDR3 sequence is CASSISPTGNTGELFF. The CDR3 DNA sequence: TGTGCCAGTAGTATAAGTCCGACAGGGAACACCGGGGAGCTGTTTTTT. The chain couples TRBV19 to TRBJ2-2, with D possibly matching TRBD1 (6 bases). The germline gives CDR1 LNHDA, CDR2 SQIVND (reference sequence). The CDR3 length is 16 residues. V lost 2 bases, J lost 1 base, and 11 bases lay in between.

This chain links TRBV28 with TRBJ2-1; weak D call: TRBD2 (6 bases). The CDR3 has 18 residues. CDR1 is MDHEN, CDR2 SYDVKM, per germline. V was cut by 6 bases and J by 7 bases, with 28 bases left in between. CDR3 sequence (DNA): TGTGCCAGCAGGACGGGCACAAACGATTCGGCGGGATGGAATGAGCAGTTCTTC. It specifies CASRTGTNDSAGWNEQFF. Filled out from reference TRBV28 and TRBJ2-1, the complete variable domain reads DVKVTQSSRYLVKRTGEKVFLECVQDMDHENMFWYRQDPGLGLRLIYFSYDVKMKEKGDIPEGYSVSREKKERFSLILESASTNQTSMYLCASRTGTNDSAGWNEQFFGPGTRLTVL.

The chain recombines TRBV7-8 with TRBJ2-5; TRBD1 matches at 9 bases. V lost 7 bases, J lost 0 bases, and 12 bases stayed unmatched. This CDR3 has 17 residues. CDR1 and CDR2 from the germline V gene are SGHVS and FQNEAQ. The CDR3 is CASNEQGALEYQETQYF. Here the CDR3 DNA reads TGTGCCAGCAACGAACAGGGGGCCCTTGAGTACCAAGAGACCCAGTACTTC.

The rearrangement links TRBV11-2 to TRBJ1-5, with D possibly being TRBD1 (5 bases). CDR3 length: 14 amino acids. The germline V gene encodes CDR1 SGHAT and CDR2 FQNNGV. V lost 5 bases, J lost 4 bases, and 12 bases lay in between. CDR3 sequence reads: CASSLGRRNQPQHF. The CDR3 DNA sequence: TGTGCCAGCAGCCTGGGACGGCGAAATCAGCCCCAGCATTTT.

This clone has a handful of counts. The chain carries TRBV29-1 and TRBJ2-7; D gene uncertain. The V end lost 4 bases, the J end lost 13 bases, and 8 bases lay between the germline ends. Germline V gene sequence: CDR1 SQVTM, CDR2 ANQGSEA. The CDR3 consists of 8 residues. The CDR3 protein is CSVGRGYF. In DNA form, the CDR3 reads TGCAGCGTTGGACGCGGCTACTTC.

V is TRBV6-6 and J is TRBJ2-5; perhaps TRBD2 as D (5 bases). CDR1 and CDR2 from the germline V gene are MNHNY and SVGAGI (reference sequence). Trimming cost V 5 bases and J 4 bases, with 17 bases left between them. CDR3 size: 15 residues. CDR3 nucleotide sequence: TGTGCCAGCAGTCCTCGACTATCCCCCGGAGAGACCCAGTACTTC. This encodes CASSPRLSPGETQYF.

Note on this clone: The sample holds other DNA sequences that translate to the same CDR3. J is TRBJ2-1 and V is TRBV27; 8 nucleotides match TRBD2. Germline V CDR1 and CDR2: MNHEY, SMNVEV (reference sequence). Trimming removed 5 bases from V and 0 bases from J; junction bases left unmatched: 6. The length of the CDR3 is 16 residues. DNA of the CDR3: TGTGCCAGCAGTGAGACGAGCGGGAGCTCCTACAATGAGCAGTTCTTC. This sequence encodes CASSETSGSSYNEQFF.

This chain joins TRBV6-6 and TRBJ2-7; unclear D gene. V was pared by 6 bases and J by 3 bases, with 15 bases between. The CDR3 loop spans 14 amino acids. CDR1 and CDR2 from the germline V gene are MNHNY and SVGAGI (reference sequence). CDR3 bases: TGTGCCAGCAGCCCGAACAGTGCCCTCTACGAGCAGTACTTC. Amino acid sequence: CASSPNSALYEQYF.